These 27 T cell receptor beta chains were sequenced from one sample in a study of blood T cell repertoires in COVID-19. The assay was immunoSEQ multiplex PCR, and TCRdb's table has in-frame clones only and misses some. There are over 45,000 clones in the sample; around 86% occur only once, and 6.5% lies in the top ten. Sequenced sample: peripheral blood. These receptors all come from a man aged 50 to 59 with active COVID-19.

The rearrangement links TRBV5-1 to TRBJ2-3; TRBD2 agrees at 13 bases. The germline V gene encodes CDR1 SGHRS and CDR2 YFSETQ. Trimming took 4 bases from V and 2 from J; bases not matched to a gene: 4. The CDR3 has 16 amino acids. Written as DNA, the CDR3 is TGCGCCAGCAGCCAACTAGCGGGGGGGTACACAGATACGCAGTATTTT. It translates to CASSQLAGGYTDTQYF.

CDR3 nucleotide sequence: TGTGCCAGCAGCACGACAGGGGGCACTCGGTTGGGCGAGCAGTACTTC. Protein: CASSTTGGTRLGEQYF. J is TRBJ2-7 and V is TRBV14; TRBD1 agrees at 10 bases. V lost 5 bases, J lost 6 bases, and 13 bases stayed unmatched. This CDR3 has 16 residues. Germline V lookup: CDR1 SGHDN, CDR2 FVKESK.

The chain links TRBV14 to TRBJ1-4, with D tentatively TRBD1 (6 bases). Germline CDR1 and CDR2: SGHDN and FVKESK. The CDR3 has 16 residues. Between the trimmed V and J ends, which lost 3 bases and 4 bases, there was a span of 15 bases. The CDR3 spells CASSHQTTGLNEKLFF. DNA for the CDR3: TGTGCCAGCAGCCACCAAACGACAGGCCTTAATGAAAAACTGTTTTTT.

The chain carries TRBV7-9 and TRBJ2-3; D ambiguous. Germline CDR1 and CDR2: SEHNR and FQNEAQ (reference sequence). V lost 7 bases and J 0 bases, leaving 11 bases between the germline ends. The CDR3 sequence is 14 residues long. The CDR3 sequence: CASTLDFSTDTQYF. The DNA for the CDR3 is TGTGCCAGCACCCTTGACTTTAGCACAGATACGCAGTATTTT.

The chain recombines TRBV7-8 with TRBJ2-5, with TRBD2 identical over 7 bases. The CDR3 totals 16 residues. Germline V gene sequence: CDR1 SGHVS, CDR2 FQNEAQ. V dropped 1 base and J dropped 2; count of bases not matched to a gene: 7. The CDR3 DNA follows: TGTGCCAGCAGCTTAGAGTTCGGGACTATACAAGAGACCCAGTACTTC. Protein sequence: CASSLEFGTIQETQYF.

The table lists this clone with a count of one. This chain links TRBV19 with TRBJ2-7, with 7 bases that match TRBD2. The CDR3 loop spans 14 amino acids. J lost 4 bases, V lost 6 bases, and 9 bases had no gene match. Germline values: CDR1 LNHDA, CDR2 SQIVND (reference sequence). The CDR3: CASRPSGPGYEQYF. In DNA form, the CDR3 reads TGTGCCAGTAGACCTAGCGGCCCAGGGTACGAGCAGTACTTC.

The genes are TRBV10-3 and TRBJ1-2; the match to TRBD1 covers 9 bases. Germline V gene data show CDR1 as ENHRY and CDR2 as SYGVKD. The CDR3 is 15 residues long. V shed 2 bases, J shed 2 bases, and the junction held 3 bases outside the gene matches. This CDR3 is CAISEPGTGNYGYTF. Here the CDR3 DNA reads TGTGCCATCAGTGAGCCAGGGACAGGGAACTATGGCTACACCTTC.

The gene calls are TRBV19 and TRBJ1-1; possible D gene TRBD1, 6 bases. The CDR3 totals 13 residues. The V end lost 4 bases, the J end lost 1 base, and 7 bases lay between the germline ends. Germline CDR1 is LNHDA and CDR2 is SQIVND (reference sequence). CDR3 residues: CASSNRENTEAFF. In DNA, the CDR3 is TGTGCCAGTAGTAACAGGGAGAACACTGAAGCTTTCTTT.

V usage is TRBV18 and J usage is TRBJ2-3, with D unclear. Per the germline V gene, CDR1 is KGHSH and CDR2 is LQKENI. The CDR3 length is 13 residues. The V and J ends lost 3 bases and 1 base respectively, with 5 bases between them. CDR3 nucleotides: TGTGCCAGCTCACCCCCCGGCACAGATACGCAGTATTTT. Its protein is CASSPPGTDTQYF.

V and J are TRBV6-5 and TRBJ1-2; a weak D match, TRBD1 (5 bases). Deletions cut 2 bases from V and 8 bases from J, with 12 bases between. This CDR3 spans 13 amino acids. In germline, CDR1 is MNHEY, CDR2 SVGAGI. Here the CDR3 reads CASSYGGIEGYTF. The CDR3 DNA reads TGTGCCAGCAGTTACGGGGGGATCGAGGGCTACACCTTC.

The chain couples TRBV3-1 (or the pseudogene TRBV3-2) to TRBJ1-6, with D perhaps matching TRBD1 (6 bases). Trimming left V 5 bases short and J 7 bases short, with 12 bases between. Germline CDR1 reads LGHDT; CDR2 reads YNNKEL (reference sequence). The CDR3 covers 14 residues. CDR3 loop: CASSYGQRNSPLHF. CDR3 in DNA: TGTGCCAGCAGCTACGGACAGAGGAATTCACCCCTCCACTTT.

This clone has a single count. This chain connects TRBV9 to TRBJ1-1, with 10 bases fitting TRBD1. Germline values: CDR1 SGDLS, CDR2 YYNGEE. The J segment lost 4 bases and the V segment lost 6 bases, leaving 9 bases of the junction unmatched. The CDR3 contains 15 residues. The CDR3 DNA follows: TGTGCCAGCACCCCCTGGACAGGGGGGGGCACTGAAGCTTTCTTT. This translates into CASTPWTGGGTEAFF.

The CDR3 here is CASSGTGTGVLYGYTF. CDR3 DNA: TGCGCCAGCAGCGGAACCGGGACAGGGGTCCTCTATGGCTACACCTTC. The chain carries TRBV5-1 and TRBJ1-2, with TRBD1 matching 10 bases. The CDR3 runs to 16 residues. In germline, CDR1 is SGHRS, CDR2 YFSETQ. V lost 4 bases to trimming and J lost 4 bases; unmatched junction nucleotides: 10.

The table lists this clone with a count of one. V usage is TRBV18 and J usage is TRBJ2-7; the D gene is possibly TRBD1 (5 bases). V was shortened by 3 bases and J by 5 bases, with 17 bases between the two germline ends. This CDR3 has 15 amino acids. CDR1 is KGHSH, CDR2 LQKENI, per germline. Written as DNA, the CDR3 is TGTGCCAGCTCACCGCTGGCAGGGTTGGTGGACGAGCAGTACTTC. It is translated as CASSPLAGLVDEQYF.

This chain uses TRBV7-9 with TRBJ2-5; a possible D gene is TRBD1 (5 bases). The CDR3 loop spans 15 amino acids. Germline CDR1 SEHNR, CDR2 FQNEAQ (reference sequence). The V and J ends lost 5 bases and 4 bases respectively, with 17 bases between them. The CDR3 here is CASSPKIRVGETQYF. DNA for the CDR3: TGTGCCAGCAGCCCGAAGATCAGGGTGGGAGAGACCCAGTACTTC.

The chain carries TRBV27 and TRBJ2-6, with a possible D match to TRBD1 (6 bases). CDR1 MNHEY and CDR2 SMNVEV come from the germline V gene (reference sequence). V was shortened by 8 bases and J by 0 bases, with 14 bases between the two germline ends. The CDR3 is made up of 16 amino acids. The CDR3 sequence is CASQGRGRSGANVLTF. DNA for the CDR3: TGTGCCAGCCAGGGCAGGGGACGCTCTGGGGCCAACGTCCTGACTTTC.

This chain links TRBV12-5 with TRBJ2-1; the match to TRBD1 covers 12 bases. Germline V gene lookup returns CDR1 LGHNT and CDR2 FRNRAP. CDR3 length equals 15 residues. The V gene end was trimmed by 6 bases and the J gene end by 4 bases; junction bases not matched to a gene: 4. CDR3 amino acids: CASGSGQGAYNEQFF. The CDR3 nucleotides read TGTGCTAGTGGGTCGGGACAGGGGGCTTACAATGAGCAGTTCTTC.

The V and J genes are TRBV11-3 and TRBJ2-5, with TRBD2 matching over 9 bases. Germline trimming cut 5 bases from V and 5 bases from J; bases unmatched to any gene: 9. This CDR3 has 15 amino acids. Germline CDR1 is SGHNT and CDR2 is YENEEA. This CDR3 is CASSVGSGRTETQYF. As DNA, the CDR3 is TGTGCCAGCAGCGTGGGTAGCGGGAGAACGGAGACCCAGTACTTC. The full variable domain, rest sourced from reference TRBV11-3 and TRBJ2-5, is EAGVVQSPRYKIIEKKQPVAFWCNPISGHNTLYWYLQNLGQGPELLIRYENEEAVDDSQLPKDRFSAERLKGVDSTLKIQPAELGDSAVYLCASSVGSGRTETQYFGPGTRLLVL.

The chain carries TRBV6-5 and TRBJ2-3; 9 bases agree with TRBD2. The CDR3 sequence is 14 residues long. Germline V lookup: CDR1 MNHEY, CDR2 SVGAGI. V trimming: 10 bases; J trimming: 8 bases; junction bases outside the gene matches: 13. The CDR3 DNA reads TGTGCCACTAGGGTTGGCGGGAGGGGGGGTACGCAGTATTTT. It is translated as CATRVGGRGGTQYF.

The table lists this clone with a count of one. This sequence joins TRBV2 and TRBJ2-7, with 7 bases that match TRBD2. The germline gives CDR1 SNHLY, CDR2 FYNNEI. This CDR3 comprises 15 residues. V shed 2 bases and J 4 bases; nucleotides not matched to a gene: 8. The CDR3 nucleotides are TGTGCCAGCAGTGAAAGCCCCTGGGGACTATACGAGCAGTACTTC. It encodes CASSESPWGLYEQYF.

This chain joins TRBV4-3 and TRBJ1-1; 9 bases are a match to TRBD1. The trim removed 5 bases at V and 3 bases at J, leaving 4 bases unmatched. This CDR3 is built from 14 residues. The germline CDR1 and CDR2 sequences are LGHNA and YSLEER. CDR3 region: CASSAQGAHTEAFF. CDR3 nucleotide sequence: TGCGCCAGCAGCGCACAGGGGGCGCACACTGAAGCTTTCTTT.

This chain's CDR3 is CASLESGQGIHEQFF. The CDR3 DNA is TGTGCCAGCCTGGAGAGTGGACAGGGTATACATGAGCAGTTCTTC. This chain connects TRBV28 to TRBJ2-1, with 8 positions matching TRBD1. The CDR3 has 15 amino acids. Unmatched junction bases numbered 14, after V lost 8 bases and J lost 8 bases. The germline V gene encodes CDR1 MDHEN and CDR2 SYDVKM.

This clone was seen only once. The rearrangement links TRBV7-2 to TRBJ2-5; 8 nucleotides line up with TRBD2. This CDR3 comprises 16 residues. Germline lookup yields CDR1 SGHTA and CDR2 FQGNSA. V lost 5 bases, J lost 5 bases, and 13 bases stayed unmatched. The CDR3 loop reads CASSRALAGAWETQYF. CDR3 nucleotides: TGTGCCAGCAGCCGGGCGCTAGCGGGCGCTTGGGAGACCCAGTACTTC.

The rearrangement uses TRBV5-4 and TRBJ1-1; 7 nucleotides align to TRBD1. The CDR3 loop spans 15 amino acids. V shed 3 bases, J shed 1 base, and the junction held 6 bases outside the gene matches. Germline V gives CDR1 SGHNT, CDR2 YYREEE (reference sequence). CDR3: CASSSGGAGNTEAFF. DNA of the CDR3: TGTGCCAGCAGCTCAGGGGGAGCAGGGAACACTGAAGCTTTCTTT.

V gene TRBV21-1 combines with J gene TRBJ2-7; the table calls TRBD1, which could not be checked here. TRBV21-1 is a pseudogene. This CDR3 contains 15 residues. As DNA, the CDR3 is TGTGCCAGCAGCAAAGAGGAACAGGGGAAAAACGAGCAGTACTTC. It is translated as CASSKEEQGKNEQYF.

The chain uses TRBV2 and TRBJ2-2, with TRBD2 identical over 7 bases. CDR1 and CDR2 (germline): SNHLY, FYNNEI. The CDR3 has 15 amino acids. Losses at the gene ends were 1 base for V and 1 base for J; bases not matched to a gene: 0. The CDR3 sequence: CASSEVAGNTGELFF. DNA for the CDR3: TGTGCCAGCAGTGAAGTAGCGGGGAACACCGGGGAGCTGTTTTTT.

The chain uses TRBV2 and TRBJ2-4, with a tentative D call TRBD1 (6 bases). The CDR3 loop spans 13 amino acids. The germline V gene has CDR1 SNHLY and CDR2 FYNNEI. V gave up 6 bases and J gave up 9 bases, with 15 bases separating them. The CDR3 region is CASSWTEPSIQYF. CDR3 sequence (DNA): TGTGCCAGCAGCTGGACAGAGCCTAGCATTCAGTACTTC.